The 24 T cell receptor beta chains reported below all come from one sample, sequenced in a study of PD-L1 blockade in urothelial cancer. The method was immunoSEQ multiplex PCR; TCRdb's version includes in-frame clones alone and lacks a portion of them. Among roughly 40,000 clones listed, roughly nine tenths were seen once. Documented time point: peripheral blood 6 weeks after treatment start. Sequencing used PBMCs, obtained around atezolizumab (anti-PD-L1) treatment. These receptor sequences come from a man in his 70s with urothelial cancer.

CDR3: CASSAGKFTDTQYF. The CDR3 DNA follows: TGTGCCAGCAGTGCCGGGAAATTCACAGATACGCAGTATTTT. The chain is built from TRBV6-1 and TRBJ2-3; D might be TRBD2 (5 bases). V was cut by 4 bases and J by 2 bases, with 10 bases left in between. Germline CDR1 and CDR2: MNHNS and SASEGT. The CDR3 is made up of 14 amino acids.

The chain is built from TRBV28 and TRBJ2-3; D might be TRBD2 (6 bases). V was shortened by 5 bases and J by 2 bases, with 14 bases between the two germline ends. This CDR3 region has 15 residues. CDR1 MDHEN and CDR2 SYDVKM come from the germline V gene. The CDR3 sequence is CASSENSGHTDTQYF. The CDR3, as DNA: TGTGCCAGCAGTGAAAACAGCGGGCACACAGATACGCAGTATTTT.

The genes are TRBV5-1 and TRBJ2-6; maybe TRBD2 (5 bases). The CDR3 has 14 amino acids. The germline V gene has CDR1 SGHRS and CDR2 YFSETQ. The V end was cut by 5 bases, the J end by 2 bases, with 8 bases between. As DNA, the CDR3 is TGCGCCAGCAGGGGAGACCCTGGGGCCAACGTCCTGACTTTC. Translating it yields CASRGDPGANVLTF.

As DNA, the CDR3 is TGTGCCAGTAGTCCAGGACAGGGGCCTATGAACACTGAAGCTTTCTTT. It encodes CASSPGQGPMNTEAFF. The chain couples TRBV19 to TRBJ1-1, with 9 nucleotides matching TRBD1. This CDR3 contains 16 residues. The trim removed 5 bases at V and 0 bases at J, leaving 7 bases unmatched. Per germline, CDR1 LNHDA and CDR2 SQIVND (reference sequence).

The V call is TRBV5-4, the J call TRBJ2-7, with TRBD1 identical over 9 bases. V trimming: 2 bases; J trimming: 2 bases; junction bases outside the gene matches: 5. Per germline, CDR1 SGHNT and CDR2 YYREEE (reference sequence). The CDR3 length is 15 residues. This chain's CDR3 is CASSFRQGGPYEQYF. CDR3 in DNA: TGTGCCAGCAGCTTTAGACAGGGGGGGCCCTACGAGCAGTACTTC.

This clone was seen a handful of times. This chain connects TRBV7-6 to TRBJ2-7, with TRBD1 matching 7 bases. The CDR3 is 15 amino acids. Germline CDR1 SGHVS, CDR2 FNYEAQ. V dropped 4 bases and J dropped 8; count of bases not matched to a gene: 14. The CDR3 DNA is TGTGCCAGCAGCTCGCGCAGGACAGGTAATCTACAGCAGTACTTC. Protein sequence: CASSSRRTGNLQQYF.

The sample holds a few counts of this clone. The J gene is TRBJ2-2, the V gene TRBV10-3; perhaps TRBD2 as D (5 bases). The CDR3 totals 14 residues. CDR1 ENHRY and CDR2 SYGVKD come from the germline V gene. V shed 4 bases and J shed 6 bases, with 12 bases lying between them. The DNA of the CDR3 is TGTGCCATCAGTGGATTGAGGGATGCCGGGGAGCTGTTTTTT. Translation: CAISGLRDAGELFF.

This clone was seen just once. The chain employs TRBV19 and TRBJ2-2; 7 positions agree with TRBD1. The germline V gene has CDR1 LNHDA and CDR2 SQIVND (reference sequence). The CDR3 has 15 residues. Losses at the gene ends were 6 bases for V and 0 bases for J; bases not matched to a gene: 4. The CDR3 bases are TGTGCCAGTAGCCGGACAGGAGCGAACACCGGGGAGCTGTTTTTT. It is translated as CASSRTGANTGELFF.

V is TRBV5-6 and J is TRBJ1-1, with D perhaps matching TRBD1 (5 bases). V lost 4 bases and J lost 1, with 14 bases in between. CDR1 SGHDT and CDR2 YYEEEE come from the germline V gene. CDR3 size: 15 residues. The CDR3 DNA sequence: TGTGCCAGCAGCCCTCGGGCCAGGGCGAACACTGAAGCTTTCTTT. Translating gives CASSPRARANTEAFF.

This clone appeared once. The J gene is TRBJ1-5, the V gene TRBV19; 7 bases agree with TRBD1. Germline V gives CDR1 LNHDA, CDR2 SQIVND (reference sequence). CDR3 length: 17 amino acids. Unmatched junction bases numbered 12, after V lost 6 bases and J lost 1 base. The CDR3 protein is CASRETGQRSSNQPQHF. The CDR3, as DNA: TGTGCCAGTAGGGAGACAGGGCAGAGGTCGAGCAATCAGCCCCAGCATTTT.

The rearrangement uses TRBV5-1 and TRBJ2-3, with D uncertain. The CDR3 runs to 14 residues. CDR1 is SGHRS and CDR2 is YFSETQ in the germline V gene. Trimming took off 6 bases at V and 2 bases at J, with 13 bases between the two ends. The DNA of the CDR3 is TGCGCCAGCAAATGGAGCCAATTCACAGATACGCAGTATTTT. Translating it yields CASKWSQFTDTQYF.

The chain joins TRBV13 to TRBJ1-5; 7 bases line up with TRBD1. From germline, CDR1 is PRHDT and CDR2 FYEKMQ (reference sequence). Germline trimming cut 4 bases from V and 2 bases from J; bases unmatched to any gene: 2. This CDR3 has 14 amino acids. In DNA form, the CDR3 reads TGTGCCAGCAGCTACAGGGGAGGCAATCAGCCCCAGCATTTT. Its protein product is CASSYRGGNQPQHF.

This chain connects TRBV10-1 to TRBJ2-5; maybe TRBD1 (5 bases). CDR3 length: 14 amino acids. Trimming removed 0 bases from V and 3 bases from J, with 8 bases in between. Germline CDR1 reads WNHNN; CDR2 reads SYGVQD (reference sequence). CDR3 residues: CASSESGREETQYF. DNA of the CDR3: TGCGCCAGCAGTGAGTCGGGCAGGGAAGAGACCCAGTACTTC.

The chain recombines TRBV19 with TRBJ1-5, with 8 positions matching TRBD1. The junction had 2 bases not matched to a gene; V was cut back by 5 bases and J by 2 bases. CDR3 length: 14 residues. CDR1 LNHDA and CDR2 SQIVND come from the germline V gene (reference sequence). This chain's CDR3 is CASSQDRGNQPQHF. The CDR3 nucleotides are TGTGCCAGTAGTCAGGACAGGGGCAATCAGCCCCAGCATTTT.

This chain uses TRBV5-1 with TRBJ2-7; 9 bases are a match to TRBD2. Germline trimming cut 4 bases from V and 2 bases from J; bases unmatched to any gene: 7. The CDR3 loop spans 15 amino acids. The germline gives CDR1 SGHRS, CDR2 YFSETQ. This CDR3 reads CASSPETSGPYEQYF. The CDR3 DNA reads as TGCGCCAGCAGCCCCGAGACTAGCGGACCCTACGAGCAGTACTTC. Full variable domain (missing parts from reference TRBV5-1 and TRBJ2-7): KAGVTQTPRYLIKTRGQQVTLSCSPISGHRSVSWYQQTPGQGLQFLFEYFSETQRNKGNFPGRFSGRQFSNSRSEMNVSTLELGDSALYLCASSPETSGPYEQYFGPGTRLTVT.

The V call is TRBV5-1, the J call TRBJ2-7; 7 positions match TRBD2. The CDR3 runs 15 residues. Looked up from germline, CDR1 is SGHRS and CDR2 is YFSETQ. Trimming removed 4 bases from V and 4 bases from J; junction bases left unmatched: 11. In DNA form, the CDR3 reads TGCGCCAGCAGCCCCGCCCGGCGGGAGAGGTACGAGCAGTACTTC. Translating gives CASSPARRERYEQYF.

CDR3 loop: CASSHGPPGAFF. As DNA, the CDR3 is TGTGCCAGCAGCCATGGTCCGCCCGGAGCTTTCTTT. The chain links TRBV14 to TRBJ1-1; D ambiguous. CDR3 length: 12 amino acids. Germline assignment: CDR1 SGHDN and CDR2 FVKESK. Trimming took 3 bases from V and 10 from J, leaving 12 bases between them.

The rearrangement joins TRBV6-1 to TRBJ2-3; 8 bases align to TRBD1. V dropped 6 bases and J dropped 0; count of bases not matched to a gene: 5. Germline CDR1 MNHNS, CDR2 SASEGT. CDR3 length: 15 residues. The CDR3 reads CASSGTGLSTDTQYF. The CDR3 nucleotides are TGTGCCAGCAGCGGGACAGGCCTTAGCACAGATACGCAGTATTTT.

This clone was detected only once. The chain links TRBV28 to TRBJ1-5; possible D gene TRBD1, 5 bases. CDR3 length: 15 amino acids. The ends were cut back, 0 bases at V and 0 bases at J, with 6 bases in the middle. The germline V gene encodes CDR1 MDHEN and CDR2 SYDVKM. The CDR3 DNA reads TGTGCCAGCAGTTTATGGGGGGGTAGCAATCAGCCCCAGCATTTT. It codes for CASSLWGGSNQPQHF.

The rearrangement joins TRBV21-1 to TRBJ2-7; the table assigns TRBD1, which was not confirmed against the DNA. TRBV21-1 is an annotated pseudogene. This CDR3 spans 14 amino acids. The DNA of the CDR3 is TGTGCCGGCCTGGACGGGACAGGGGGCCCCGAGCAGTACTTC. Translating gives CAGLDGTGGPEQYF.

The J gene is TRBJ2-7, the V gene TRBV28; possible D gene TRBD2, 6 bases. Germline V gene lookup returns CDR1 MDHEN and CDR2 SYDVKM. This CDR3 spans 15 amino acids. The V gene lost 8 bases and the J gene lost 2 bases, with 19 bases spanning the gap. CDR3 coding DNA: TGTGCCAGCGAAAGGAGGCGGGGAACCCCCTACGAGCAGTACTTC. It translates to CASERRRGTPYEQYF.

The chain combines TRBV9 with TRBJ2-2, with D possibly matching TRBD2 (6 bases). Per germline, CDR1 SGDLS and CDR2 YYNGEE. The length of the CDR3 is 17 residues. V lost 0 bases, J lost 4 bases, and 16 bases lay in between. CDR3 bases: TGTGCCAGCAGCGTAGCCGTGGGGGGTGCGGGCACCGGGGAGCTGTTTTTT. Amino acids: CASSVAVGGAGTGELFF.

The chain has TRBV19 and TRBJ2-2, with 9 positions matching TRBD2. Germline CDR1 reads LNHDA; CDR2 reads SQIVND (reference sequence). The CDR3 has 16 amino acids. V was clipped by 3 bases and J by 1 base; unmatched bases: 3. The CDR3 loop reads CASSIRTSVNTGELFF. The CDR3 nucleotides read TGTGCCAGTAGTATTAGGACTAGCGTGAACACCGGGGAGCTGTTTTTT.

The chain has TRBV20-1 and TRBJ1-1; D gene unclear. This CDR3 is built from 11 residues. The germline gives CDR1 DFQATT, CDR2 SNEGSKA (reference sequence). V shed 2 bases and J shed 7 bases, with 8 bases lying between them. The CDR3 nucleotides are TGCAGTGCTAGAATCGTGTATGAAGCTTTCTTT. Its protein product is CSARIVYEAFF.